Below are 25 T cell receptor beta chains sequenced from a single sample in a study of shared clonotypes between healthy human individuals. The assay was immunoSEQ multiplex PCR, and TCRdb's table has in-frame clones only and misses some. The data hold a few hundred thousand clones, with about nine tenths observed a single time. Source material: memory CD8+ T cells sorted from blood. Subset defined: CD45RO+ cells pooled with CCR7-negative TemRA cells. These receptor sequences come from a man aged 18 to 30 in good health.

The V gene is TRBV27, the J gene TRBJ2-7; 13 nucleotides agree with TRBD2. Germline CDR1 MNHEY, CDR2 SMNVEV (reference sequence). The CDR3 covers 19 residues. V shed 1 base and J 2 bases; nucleotides not matched to a gene: 11. This CDR3 is CASSLLGLAGWGAPYEQYF. Written as DNA, the CDR3 is TGTGCCAGCAGTTTATTGGGACTAGCGGGATGGGGGGCCCCCTACGAGCAGTACTTC.

The rearrangement uses TRBV7-9 and TRBJ1-1, with a weak D call TRBD1 (5 bases). This CDR3 spans 15 amino acids. From germline, CDR1 is SEHNR and CDR2 FQNEAQ (reference sequence). Trimming stripped 2 bases from V and 5 bases from J, with 15 bases between. The chain's CDR3 is CASSLLWWGGTEAFF. The CDR3 DNA reads TGTGCCAGCAGCTTATTGTGGTGGGGCGGGACTGAAGCTTTCTTT. The variable domain in full, completed from reference TRBV7-9 and TRBJ1-1, reads DTGVSQNPRHKITKRGQNVTFRCDPISEHNRLYWYRQTLGQGPEFLTYFQNEAQLEKSRLLSDRFSAERPKGSFSTLEIQRTEQGDSAMYLCASSLLWWGGTEAFFGQGTRLTVV.

This chain uses TRBV28 with TRBJ1-5; D unresolved. CDR1 and CDR2 from the germline V gene are MDHEN and SYDVKM. The CDR3 extends over 18 amino acids. V gave up 2 bases and J gave up 1 base, with 18 bases separating them. This CDR3 reads CASSLRREHGESNQPQHF. The CDR3 coding sequence is TGTGCCAGCAGTTTAAGGAGGGAACACGGGGAGAGCAATCAGCCCCAGCATTTT.

The CDR3 region has the DNA TGTGCCAGCAGCGTGGACTTCGCTAATGAAAAACTGTTTTTT. Protein sequence: CASSVDFANEKLFF. The V and J genes are TRBV9 and TRBJ1-4, with no clear D. V gave up 2 bases and J gave up 3 bases, with 8 bases separating them. The CDR3 is 14 residues long. Germline-derived CDR1 and CDR2 are SGDLS and YYNGEE.

This sequence joins TRBV7-7 and TRBJ2-2; either TRBD1 or TRBD2 may fit D (5 bases each). Germline lookup yields CDR1 SSHAT and CDR2 FNYEAQ (reference sequence). The CDR3 contains 13 residues. CDR3: CTTGTTNTGELFF. DNA for the CDR3: TGTACGACCGGGACCACGAACACCGGGGAGCTGTTTTTT.

This sequence joins TRBV4-1 and TRBJ2-7, with 10 bases that match TRBD1. Germline V gene data show CDR1 as MGHRA and CDR2 as YSYEKL. The CDR3 extends over 15 amino acids. V shed 3 bases, J shed 4 bases, and the junction held 6 bases outside the gene matches. As DNA, the CDR3 is TGCGCCAGCAGCCAGTCCGGGACAGGGGATTACGAGCAGTACTTC. Translating it yields CASSQSGTGDYEQYF.

In DNA, the CDR3 is TGTGCCAGCAGCTGGCGACCGGGACAGTCAACCTACGAGCAGTACTTC. Encoded protein: CASSWRPGQSTYEQYF. This chain links TRBV5-6 with TRBJ2-7; 7 bases are shared with TRBD1. The V and J ends lost 3 bases and 2 bases, in that order; junction bases with no gene match: 11. The CDR3 length is 16 residues. Germline V lookup: CDR1 SGHDT, CDR2 YYEEEE.

The gene calls are TRBV6-4 and TRBJ2-7; either TRBD1 or TRBD2 may supply D (5 bases each). Germline CDR1 and CDR2: MRHNA and SNTAGT. Deletions cut 5 bases from V and 3 bases from J, with 11 bases between. The CDR3 runs to 13 residues. CDR3 nucleotide sequence: TGTGCCAGCAGTCTCGGGACCGGCTACGAGCAGTACTTC. This gives the protein CASSLGTGYEQYF.

The V gene is TRBV9, the J gene TRBJ1-4; maybe TRBD1 (5 bases). This CDR3 comprises 14 residues. Looked up from germline, CDR1 is SGDLS and CDR2 is YYNGEE. The V gene lost 0 bases and the J gene lost 10 bases, with 13 bases spanning the gap. The CDR3 loop reads CASSVDRDGGKLFF. The CDR3 DNA follows: TGTGCCAGCAGCGTAGACCGCGATGGGGGAAAACTGTTTTTT.

In this sample, this clone turned up many times. The chain combines TRBV6-1 with TRBJ2-1; D ambiguous. The germline V gene has CDR1 MNHNS and CDR2 SASEGT. The CDR3 is made up of 15 amino acids. Trimming took off 7 bases at V and 5 bases at J, with 18 bases between the two ends. CDR3 nucleotide sequence: TGTGCCAGCAACATAAGAAGGGAAAGCAACAATGAGCAGTTCTTC. Amino acids: CASNIRRESNNEQFF.

V and J are TRBV10-3 and TRBJ1-2; 8 nucleotides line up with TRBD1. Per germline, CDR1 ENHRY and CDR2 SYGVKD. The V gene end was trimmed by 1 base and the J gene end by 1 base; junction bases not matched to a gene: 8. CDR3 length: 17 residues. In nucleotides, the CDR3 is TGTGCCATCAGTGAGTTGGGCAGGGGGCCTTATAACTATGGCTACACCTTC. This translates into CAISELGRGPYNYGYTF.

This chain connects TRBV29-1 to TRBJ2-1; either TRBD1 or TRBD2 may supply D (5 bases each). Germline V gene data show CDR1 as SQVTM and CDR2 as ANQGSEA. CDR3 size: 11 residues. V was shortened by 7 bases and J by 10 bases, with 14 bases between the two germline ends. CDR3 protein: CSGDHLGEQFF. In DNA form, the CDR3 reads TGCAGCGGGGACCACTTAGGGGAGCAGTTCTTC.

The chain couples TRBV9 to TRBJ2-3, with 7 bases aligning to TRBD2. Germline V lookup: CDR1 SGDLS, CDR2 YYNGEE. The CDR3 sequence is 16 residues long. V shed 4 bases and J 2 bases; nucleotides not matched to a gene: 10. CDR3 bases: TGTGCCAGCAGCCTTCTAGCGGACATATTCACAGATACGCAGTATTTT. It encodes CASSLLADIFTDTQYF.

The chain links TRBV19 to TRBJ1-5, with a weak D call TRBD1 (6 bases). Germline V CDR1 and CDR2: LNHDA, SQIVND (reference sequence). The CDR3 length is 14 residues. Trimming shortened V by 4 bases and J by 7 bases, and 14 bases separated the two germline ends. CDR3 amino acids: CASSTRDTGQPQHF. The CDR3 nucleotides are TGTGCCAGTAGTACCCGGGACACGGGGCAGCCCCAGCATTTT.

As concerns this clone: The sample holds other DNA sequences that translate to the same CDR3. The chain couples TRBV5-4 to TRBJ1-2, with D unresolved. The CDR3 loop spans 14 amino acids. V shed 0 bases and J shed 0 bases, with 6 bases lying between them. CDR1 and CDR2 from the germline V gene are SGHNT and YYREEE (reference sequence). The CDR3 DNA follows: TGTGCCAGCAGCTTGGACGGTACTAACTATGGCTACACCTTC. Its translation: CASSLDGTNYGYTF.

As concerns this clone: It may be a read error: a sequence one base away is much more abundant. This same CDR3 is encoded by further DNA sequences in the sample. The CDR3 nucleotides read TGTGCCAGCAGCTTAAACTATGGCTACACCTTC. It translates to CASSLNYGYTF. The chain uses TRBV11-2 and TRBJ1-2; D unresolved. Trimming cost V 2 bases and J 2 bases, with 0 bases left between them. This CDR3 has 11 amino acids. The V gene's germline CDR1 is SGHAT and CDR2 FQNNGV.

The rearrangement joins TRBV11-3 to TRBJ2-2; D tentatively fits TRBD1 or TRBD2 (6 bases each). CDR1 and CDR2 (germline): SGHNT, YENEEA. Trimming stripped 2 bases from V and 3 bases from J, with 22 bases between. The CDR3 is made up of 19 amino acids. The CDR3 DNA follows: TGTGCCAGCAGCTTATCGGTCCTTGGGGGGCGCCTGGACACCGGGGAGCTGTTTTTT. This gives the protein CASSLSVLGGRLDTGELFF.

The chain uses TRBV5-1 and TRBJ2-3; TRBD2 agrees at 7 bases. The CDR3 covers 14 residues. CDR1 and CDR2 (germline): SGHRS, YFSETQ. With V trimmed by 0 bases and J by 5 bases, 3 bases remained unmatched. CDR3 sequence (DNA): TGCGCCAGCAGCTTGGGACTAGCCCGAGATACGCAGTATTTT. Translated, it gives CASSLGLARDTQYF.

The V and J genes are TRBV9 and TRBJ2-7; D may be TRBD1 or TRBD2 (5 bases each). The CDR3 runs to 14 residues. The V and J ends lost 4 bases and 6 bases respectively, with 17 bases between them. Germline values: CDR1 SGDLS, CDR2 YYNGEE. The chain's CDR3 is CASSPYFGGSEQYF. As DNA, the CDR3 is TGTGCCAGCAGCCCTTACTTTGGGGGTAGCGAGCAGTACTTC.

This chain links TRBV25-1 with TRBJ2-6; D may be TRBD1 or TRBD2 (5 bases each). CDR1 and CDR2 from the germline V gene are MGHDK and SYGVNS. Trimming removed 1 base from V and 4 bases from J, with 14 bases in between. This CDR3 spans 17 amino acids. CDR3 region: CASSEWELGEGANVLTF. For the CDR3, the DNA is TGTGCCAGCAGTGAATGGGAATTGGGGGAGGGGGCCAACGTCCTGACTTTC.

The rearrangement uses TRBV28 and TRBJ1-4; D gene unclear. Looked up from germline, CDR1 is MDHEN and CDR2 is SYDVKM. The CDR3 has 16 residues. Trimming shortened V by 5 bases and J by 3 bases, and 16 bases separated the two germline ends. The CDR3 region is CASSPLDQVANEKLFF. CDR3 coding DNA: TGTGCCAGCAGTCCCCTCGACCAGGTGGCTAATGAAAAACTGTTTTTT.

In its sample, this clone was seen a few times. The chain uses TRBV4-1 and TRBJ2-7, with 9 nucleotides matching TRBD2. The junction had 6 bases not matched to a gene; V was cut back by 4 bases and J by 2 bases. The germline V gene has CDR1 MGHRA and CDR2 YSYEKL. The CDR3 runs 15 residues. The CDR3 region is CASSLALAGTYEQYF. In nucleotides, the CDR3 is TGCGCCAGCAGCCTAGCCCTAGCGGGGACCTACGAGCAGTACTTC.

The gene calls are TRBV7-3 and TRBJ2-3; the match to TRBD2 covers 7 bases. Germline V CDR1 and CDR2: SGHTA, FQGTGA. The CDR3 is made up of 15 amino acids. V trimming: 2 bases; J trimming: 0 bases; junction bases outside the gene matches: 2. The CDR3 region has the DNA TGTGCCAGCAGCTTAGACGGGGGGAGCACAGATACGCAGTATTTT. It yields the protein CASSLDGGSTDTQYF.

V usage is TRBV10-3 and J usage is TRBJ2-7; the match to TRBD2 covers 12 bases. This CDR3 is built from 19 residues. V lost 1 base, J lost 6 bases, and 16 bases stayed unmatched. Germline V gives CDR1 ENHRY, CDR2 SYGVKD. The CDR3 DNA follows: TGTGCCATCAGTGAGTGGGGACAGAGACCGACTAGCGGGAGATTCGAGCAGTACTTC. It encodes CAISEWGQRPTSGRFEQYF.

V usage is TRBV6-6 and J usage is TRBJ2-1, with D possibly called TRBD1 or TRBD2 (5 bases each). Germline values: CDR1 MNHNY, CDR2 SVGAGI (reference sequence). There are 16 residues in the CDR3. V was pared by 2 bases and J by 6 bases, with 17 bases between. The CDR3 here is CASSYGLRVGGNEQFF. The CDR3 nucleotides are TGTGCCAGCAGTTACGGTCTGCGGGTTGGGGGCAATGAGCAGTTCTTC.